This T cell receptor beta chain was sequenced during a study of T-cell reconstitution after alpha-beta-depleted transplantation in children. The J segment lost 7 bases and the V segment lost 5 bases, leaving 13 bases of the junction unmatched. Germline V gene sequence: CDR1 GTSNPN, CDR2 SVGIG (reference sequence). The CDR3 has 15 residues. Unique molecular identifiers were incorporated into the prepared TCRbeta library. A single record per CDR3 protein comes from TCRdb applying MiXCR to the PCR reads. The sample consists of 450,000 to 600,000 distinct CDR3 sequences, about 10% of them appearing once.

This clonotype was sampled from a child aged 2-15 years with inherited bone marrow failure, due to receive a stem cell transplant. This chain uses TRBV30 with TRBJ2-2; 7 bases map to TRBD1. The sequencing here drew on PBMCs, taken before TCRalphabeta/CD19-depleted stem cell transplant. CDR3 sequence reads: CAWGPGTGEGGELFF. CDR3 nucleotides: TGTGCCTGGGGGCCGGGCACAGGGGAAGGCGGGGAGCTGTTTTTT. The full variable domain, in which reference TRBV30 and TRBJ2-2 provide the parts outside the CDR3, is SQTIHQWPATLVQPVGSPLSLECTVEGTSNPNLYWYRQAAGRGLQLLFYSVGIGQISSEVPQNLSASRPQDRQFILSSKKLLLSDSGFYLCAWGPGTGEGGELFFGEGSRLTVL.